This T cell receptor (beta chain) comes out of a study of monozygotic twins with inflammatory bowel disease. Points from the study as a whole: Patient-to-patient differences in immunosuppressive treatment may have added variability to the repertoires.

The V gene's germline CDR1 is DFQATT and CDR2 SNEGSKA (reference sequence). This CDR3 spans 14 amino acids. Each UMI, carrying a 6-nucleotide sample barcode, came from template switching. TCRdb reworked the 5' RACE reads into one entry per CDR3 protein, no DNA. This listing includes 140,000 to 150,000 distinct CDR3 sequences. Note on this clonotype: Its antigen is unknown.

The genes are TRBV20-1 and TRBJ2-7; the D gene TCRdb calls, TRBD2, cannot be checked with no DNA. Sequencing used blood. The clonotype originates from a human donor with ulcerative colitis or Crohn's disease, or a healthy co-twin of an affected twin (not recorded which). This CDR3 is CSAKWPSSSYEQYF.